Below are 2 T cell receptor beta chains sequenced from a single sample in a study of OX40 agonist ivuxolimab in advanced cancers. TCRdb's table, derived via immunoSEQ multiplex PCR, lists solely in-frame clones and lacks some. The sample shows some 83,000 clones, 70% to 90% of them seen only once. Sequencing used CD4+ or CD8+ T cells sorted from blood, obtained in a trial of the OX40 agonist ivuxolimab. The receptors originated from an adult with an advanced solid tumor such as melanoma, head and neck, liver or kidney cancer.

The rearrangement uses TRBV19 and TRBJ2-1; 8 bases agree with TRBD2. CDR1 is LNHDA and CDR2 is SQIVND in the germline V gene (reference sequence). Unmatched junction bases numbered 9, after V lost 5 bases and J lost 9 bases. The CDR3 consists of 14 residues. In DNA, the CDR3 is TGTGCCAGTAGTCTCCGGAACCGGGAGGGTGAGCAGTTCTTC. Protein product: CASSLRNREGEQFF.

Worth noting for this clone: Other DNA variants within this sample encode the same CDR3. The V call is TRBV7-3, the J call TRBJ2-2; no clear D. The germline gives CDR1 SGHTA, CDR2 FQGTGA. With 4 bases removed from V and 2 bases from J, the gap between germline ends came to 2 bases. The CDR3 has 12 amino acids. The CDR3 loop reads CASSSNTGELFF. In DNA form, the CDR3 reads TGTGCCAGCAGCTCCAACACCGGGGAGCTGTTTTTT.